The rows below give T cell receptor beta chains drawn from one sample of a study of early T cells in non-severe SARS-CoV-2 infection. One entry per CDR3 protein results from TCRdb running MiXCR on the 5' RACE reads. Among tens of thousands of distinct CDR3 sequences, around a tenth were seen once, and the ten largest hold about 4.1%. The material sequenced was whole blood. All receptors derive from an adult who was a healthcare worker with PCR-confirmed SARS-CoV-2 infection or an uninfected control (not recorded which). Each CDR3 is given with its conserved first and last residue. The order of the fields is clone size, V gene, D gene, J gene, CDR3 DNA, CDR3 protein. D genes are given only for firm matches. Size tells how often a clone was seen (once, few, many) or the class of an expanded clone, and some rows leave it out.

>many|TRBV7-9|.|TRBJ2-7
TGTGCCAGCAGCTTAGTGTGGGCCTCGCGGGCCGACTCCTACGAGCAGTACTTC
CASSLVWASRADSYEQYF
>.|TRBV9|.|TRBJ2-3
TGTGCCAGCAGCGCGTCAGGGAGCCGAGATACGCAGTATTTT
CASSASGSRDTQYF
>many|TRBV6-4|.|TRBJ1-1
TGTGCCAGCAGTGATAAGGAGAACACTGAAGCTTTCTTT
CASSDKENTEAFF
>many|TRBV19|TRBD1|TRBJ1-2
TGTGCCAGTAGTATTAGGGGACAGGGGGCGCGTCTTAGCACCTTC
CASSIRGQGARLSTF
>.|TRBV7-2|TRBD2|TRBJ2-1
TGTGCCAGCAGCACTTCGAGCGGGAATGGCAATGAGCAGTTCTTC
CASSTSSGNGNEQFF
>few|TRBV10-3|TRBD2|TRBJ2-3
TGTGCCACCGCAGGGGCGAGGACTAGCGGAGTTGATACGCAGTATTTT
CATAGARTSGVDTQYF
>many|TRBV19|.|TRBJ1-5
TGTGCCAGTAGTATGCGGCAGGGTCGTAGCAATCAGCCCCAGCATTTT
CASSMRQGRSNQPQHF
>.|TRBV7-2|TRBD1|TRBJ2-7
TGTGCCAGCAGCTTAACCGACAGGGTGGCCTACGAGCAGTACTTC
CASSLTDRVAYEQYF
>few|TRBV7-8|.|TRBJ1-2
TGTGCCAGCAGCTTAGTAAGGACACCCCTCGGCCGCTATGGCTACACCTTC
CASSLVRTPLGRYGYTF
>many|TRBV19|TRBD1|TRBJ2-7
TGTGCCAGTAGTGCCGGACAGGGAGCCGAGCAGTACTTC
CASSAGQGAEQYF
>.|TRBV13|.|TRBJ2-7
TGTGCCAGCAGCCGAAGGAAGGGCGAGCAGTACTTC
CASSRRKGEQYF
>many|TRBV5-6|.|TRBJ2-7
TGTGCCAGCAGCTTGGTCGTGCAGCTTCAATCCTACGAGCAGTACTTC
CASSLVVQLQSYEQYF
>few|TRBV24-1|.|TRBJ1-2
TGTGCCACCAGTGATTGGGAGACGGGCTACACCTTC
CATSDWETGYTF
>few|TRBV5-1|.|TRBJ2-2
TGCGCCAGCAGCTGGAAGCGGACCGGGGAGCTGTTTTTT
CASSWKRTGELFF
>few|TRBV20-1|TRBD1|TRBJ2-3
TGCAGTGTAATGGGACAGCTTACCACAGATACGCAGTATTTT
CSVMGQLTTDTQYF
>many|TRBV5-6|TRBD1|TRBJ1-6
TGTGCCAGCAGAGCCGGGACAGGGCTCTATAATTCACCCCTCCACTTT
CASRAGTGLYNSPLHF
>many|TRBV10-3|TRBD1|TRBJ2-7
TGTGCCATCAGTGGACCCCGGACAGGGTATGACGAGCAGTACTTC
CAISGPRTGYDEQYF
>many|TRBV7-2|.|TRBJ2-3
TGTGCCAGCAGCTTATTTGGAACAGATACGCAGTATTTT
CASSLFGTDTQYF
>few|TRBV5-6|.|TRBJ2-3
TGTGCCAGCAGCTCCTACTGGGATACGCAGTATTTT
CASSSYWDTQYF
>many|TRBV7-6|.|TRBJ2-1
TGTGCCAGCAGAAGTCCGAACAATGAGCAGTTCTTC
CASRSPNNEQFF
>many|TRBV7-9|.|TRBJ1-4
TGTGCCAGCAGCTTAGAGCCTCGGAAAACAAGTAATGAAAAACTGTTTTTT
CASSLEPRKTSNEKLFF
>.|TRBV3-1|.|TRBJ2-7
TGTGCCAGCAGCCAAGGGGCCCCCGGCGAGCAGTACTTC
CASSQGAPGEQYF
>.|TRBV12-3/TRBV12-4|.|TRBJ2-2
TGTGCCAGCAGTTCGCACAGGGCAGGCACCGGGGAGCTGTTTTTT
CASSSHRAGTGELFF
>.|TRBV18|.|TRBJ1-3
TGTGCCAGCTCCCAAGAAAATAGCTCTGGAAACACCATATATTTT
CASSQENSSGNTIYF